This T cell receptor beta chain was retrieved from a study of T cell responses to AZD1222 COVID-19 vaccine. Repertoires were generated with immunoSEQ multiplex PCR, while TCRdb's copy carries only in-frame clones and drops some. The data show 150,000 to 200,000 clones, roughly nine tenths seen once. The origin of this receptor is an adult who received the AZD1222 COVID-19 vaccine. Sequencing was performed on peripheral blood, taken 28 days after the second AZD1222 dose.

The CDR3 region has the DNA TGTGCCACCAGCAGAGTGGGGCGAGGCCTGTTTTTT. Translating it yields CATSRVGRGLFF. The chain links TRBV15 to TRBJ1-4, with a possible D match to TRBD1 (5 bases). From germline, CDR1 is LNHNV and CDR2 YYDKDF (reference sequence). V was trimmed by 1 base and J by 14 bases, leaving 11 bases between them. This CDR3 has 12 amino acids.